This TCR beta chain was recovered during a study of shared clonotypes between healthy human individuals. Trimming cost V 7 bases and J 7 bases, with 17 bases left between them. Germline V gives CDR1 MDHEN, CDR2 SYDVKM. The CDR3 length is 14 residues. Once extracted for a subset, genomic DNA was divided evenly among several immunoSEQ plates. Clones were sequenced by immunoSEQ multiplex PCR, and TCRdb holds only the in-frame ones, with some missing. The profile shows under 200,000 clones, about 93% of them singletons. The sample was naive CD4+ T cells sorted from blood. The subset: CD45RA+ positively selected. The V and J genes are TRBV28 and TRBJ1-5, with D tentatively TRBD1 (6 bases). The TCR originated in a woman in her 30s in good health. CDR3 DNA: TGTGCCAGCACCGGAGGGGGGCGGGGACAGCCCCAGCATTTT. Amino acids: CASTGGGRGQPQHF.